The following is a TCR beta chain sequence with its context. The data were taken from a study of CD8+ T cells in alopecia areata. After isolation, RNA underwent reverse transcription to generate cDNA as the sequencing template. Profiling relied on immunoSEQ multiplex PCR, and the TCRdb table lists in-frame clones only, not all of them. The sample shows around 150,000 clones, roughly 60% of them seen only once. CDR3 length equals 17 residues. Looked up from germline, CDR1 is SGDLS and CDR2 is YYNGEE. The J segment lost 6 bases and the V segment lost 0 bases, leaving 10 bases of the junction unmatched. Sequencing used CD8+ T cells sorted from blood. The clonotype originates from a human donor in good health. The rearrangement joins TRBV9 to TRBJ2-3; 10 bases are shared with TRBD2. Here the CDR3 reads CASSVGQREGPMDTQYF. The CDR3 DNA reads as TGTGCCAGCAGCGTAGGCCAGCGGGAGGGACCGATGGATACGCAGTATTTT. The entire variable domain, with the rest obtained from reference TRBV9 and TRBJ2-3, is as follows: DSGVTQTPKHLITATGQRVTLRCSPRSGDLSVYWYQQSLDQGLQFLIQYYNGEERAKGNILERFSAQQFPDLHSELNLSSLELGDSALYFCASSVGQREGPMDTQYFGPGTRLTVL.